This T cell receptor (beta chain) was sequenced during a study of T-cell memory formation after mild COVID-19. This CDR3 region has 14 residues. CDR1 MNHEY and CDR2 SVGAGI come from the germline V gene. J was trimmed by 3 bases and V by 6 bases; bases with no gene match: 4. TCRdb re-called the 5' RACE reads with MiXCR, one entry per CDR3 protein. The table lists about 600,000 distinct CDR3 sequences, about 20% of them singletons. The receptor was derived from an adult woman who had mild COVID-19 (a few samples of this study predate the infection). Cell type and time point are not known. The specimen sequenced was PBMCs or a T cell subset sorted from them (not recorded which). The rearrangement joins TRBV6-5 to TRBJ2-3; 9 nucleotides line up with TRBD1. Written as DNA, the CDR3 is TGTGCCAGCAGGAGCGGACAGGGGACAGATACGCAGTATTTT. It translates to CASRSGQGTDTQYF.